The subject of this entry is one T cell receptor beta chain. V was clipped by 4 bases and J by 6 bases, with 18 bases between them. CDR1 is SQVTM, CDR2 ANQGSEA, per germline. CDR3 length: 14 residues. The data originate from a study of control samples from healthy donors and cancer patients. Only in-frame clones appear in the TCRdb table, and some are missing; sequencing was by immunoSEQ multiplex PCR. This table has about 92,000 clones, roughly four fifths appearing once. The chain couples TRBV29-1 to TRBJ1-1; no reliable D call. Sequencing input: blood. The sequence came from an older woman in good health. In DNA form, the CDR3 reads TGCAGCGTTGTTGTCGGCCTTTCTGGGTCTGAAGCTTTCTTT. Translation gives CSVVVGLSGSEAFF.